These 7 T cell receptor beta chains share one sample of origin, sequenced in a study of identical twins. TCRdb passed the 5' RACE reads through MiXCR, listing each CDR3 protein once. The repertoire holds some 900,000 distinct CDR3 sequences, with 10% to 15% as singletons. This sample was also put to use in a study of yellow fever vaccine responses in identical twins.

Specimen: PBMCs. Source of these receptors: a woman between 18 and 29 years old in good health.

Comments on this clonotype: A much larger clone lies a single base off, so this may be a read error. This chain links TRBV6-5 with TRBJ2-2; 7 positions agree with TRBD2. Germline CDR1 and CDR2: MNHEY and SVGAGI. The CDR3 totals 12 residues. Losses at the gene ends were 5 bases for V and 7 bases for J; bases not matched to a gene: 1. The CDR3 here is CASSRGVGELFF. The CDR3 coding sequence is TGTGCCAGCAGTCGGGGGGTCGGGGAGCTGTTTTTT.

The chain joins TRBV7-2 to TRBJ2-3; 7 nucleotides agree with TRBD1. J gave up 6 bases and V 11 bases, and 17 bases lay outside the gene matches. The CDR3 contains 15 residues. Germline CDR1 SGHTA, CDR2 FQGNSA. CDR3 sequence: CASRGGGGLGDTQYF. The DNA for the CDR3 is TGTGCCTCCCGAGGGGGCGGCGGGCTTGGGGATACGCAGTATTTT.

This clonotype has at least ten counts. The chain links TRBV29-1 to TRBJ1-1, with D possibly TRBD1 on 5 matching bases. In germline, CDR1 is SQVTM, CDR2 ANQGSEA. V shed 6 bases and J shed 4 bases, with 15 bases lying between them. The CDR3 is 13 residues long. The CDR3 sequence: CSVGPGSGTEAFF. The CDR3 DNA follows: TGCAGCGTGGGGCCCGGGTCGGGCACTGAAGCTTTCTTT.

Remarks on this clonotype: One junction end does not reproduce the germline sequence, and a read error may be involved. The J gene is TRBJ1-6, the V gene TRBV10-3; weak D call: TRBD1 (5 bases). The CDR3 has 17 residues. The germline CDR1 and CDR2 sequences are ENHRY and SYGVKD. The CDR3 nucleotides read TGTGCCAGCAGTGCGTCGAGGGGATCCTTAATTAATTCACCCCTCCACTTT. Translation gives CASSASRGSLINSPLHF.

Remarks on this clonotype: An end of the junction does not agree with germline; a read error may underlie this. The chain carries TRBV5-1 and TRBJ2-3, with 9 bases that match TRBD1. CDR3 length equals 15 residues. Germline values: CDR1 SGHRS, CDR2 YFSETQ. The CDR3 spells CASGLEGQGTDTQYF. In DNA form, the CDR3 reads TGCGCCAGCGGCTTGGAGGGACAGGGAACAGATACGCAGTATTTT.

The CDR3 reads CASSDYMEGGNEQFF. In DNA, the CDR3 is TGCGCCAGCAGTGATTATATGGAGGGGGGCAATGAGCAGTTCTTC. This rearrangement joins TRBV10-1 to TRBJ2-1; D is possibly TRBD1 or TRBD2 (6 bases each). The CDR3 extends over 15 amino acids. Trimming removed 3 bases at V and 6 bases at J, with 15 bases between. Germline V gene lookup returns CDR1 WNHNN and CDR2 SYGVQD (reference sequence).

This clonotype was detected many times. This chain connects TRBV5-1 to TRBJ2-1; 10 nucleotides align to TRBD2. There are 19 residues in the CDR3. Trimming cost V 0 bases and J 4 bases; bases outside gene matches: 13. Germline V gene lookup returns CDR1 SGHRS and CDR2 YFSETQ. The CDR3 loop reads CASSLAAIAGGPTYNEQFF. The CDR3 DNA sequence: TGCGCCAGCAGCTTGGCCGCGATAGCGGGGGGCCCAACATACAATGAGCAGTTCTTC.